The 7 T cell receptor beta chains below all came from one sample that was sequenced in a study of Ad26.COV2.S vaccination and SARS-CoV-2 variants (dated by TCRdb to the early 2020s). Libraries were prepared through the immunoSEQ multiplex PCR assay. Entries here come from immuneACCESS through TCRdb and include only in-frame sequences with V and J called. Some clones fail to appear in such tables; in the studies checked, an unresolved V gene covers under half of the shortfall, and the cause of the remainder is unknown. In all, the sample holds roughly 140,000 clones, and roughly 88% of those were seen once. The ten largest clonotypes hold 5% of the sample. What this sample's time point label stands for: individuals recovered from natural SARS-CoV-2 infection. Specimen: peripheral blood, collected after recovery from COVID-19. All receptors derive from a human donor who had recovered from COVID-19.

The chain recombines TRBV7-6 with TRBJ2-7; D may be TRBD1 (6 bases). Germline values: CDR1 SGHVS, CDR2 FNYEAQ. This CDR3 has 14 amino acids. Trimming cost V 5 bases and J 0 bases, with 11 bases left between them. The CDR3 sequence is CASSRDRSSYEQYF. CDR3 nucleotides: TGTGCCAGCAGCCGCGACAGGTCCTCCTACGAGCAGTACTTC.

To note about this clone: Other DNA sequences in the sample encode the same CDR3. The chain joins TRBV3-1 (or the pseudogene TRBV3-2) to TRBJ1-1; D remains unclear. Germline CDR1 reads LGHDT; CDR2 reads YNNKEL (reference sequence). Trimming removed 0 bases from V and 4 bases from J, with 12 bases in between. The CDR3 spans 15 residues. CDR3 nucleotides: TGTGCCAGCAGCCAAGATGAAGGGTTGAGCACTGAAGCTTTCTTT. Its protein product is CASSQDEGLSTEAFF.

V is TRBV6-5 and J is TRBJ1-1, with 8 bases matching TRBD1. Germline values: CDR1 MNHEY, CDR2 SVGAGI. The junction had 6 bases not matched to a gene; V was cut back by 2 bases and J by 10 bases. This CDR3 contains 13 residues. CDR3 DNA sequence: TGTGCCAGCAGTTACGGGCAGGGGGCGCGAGCTTTCTTT. Translating it yields CASSYGQGARAFF.

The chain links TRBV12-5 to TRBJ1-5, with 8 nucleotides matching TRBD1. J gave up 7 bases and V 1 base, and 6 bases lay outside the gene matches. Germline assignment: CDR1 LGHNT and CDR2 FRNRAP. The CDR3 has 15 residues. The CDR3 reads CASGLGHRGIQPQHF. For the CDR3, the DNA is TGTGCTAGTGGTTTGGGCCACAGGGGGATCCAGCCCCAGCATTTT.

This clone was counted once. V usage is TRBV7-2 and J usage is TRBJ2-5, with D hard to call. CDR1 and CDR2 (germline): SGHTA, FQGNSA. The CDR3 loop spans 15 amino acids. The V end lost 0 bases, the J end lost 5 bases, and 13 bases lay between the germline ends. The CDR3 sequence: CASSLAGNDWETQYF. The DNA of the CDR3 is TGTGCCAGCAGCTTAGCAGGAAACGACTGGGAGACCCAGTACTTC.

This clone has more than one count but fewer than ten. The rearrangement joins TRBV6-5 to TRBJ1-1, with D uncertain. Germline values: CDR1 MNHEY, CDR2 SVGAGI. Trimming removed 6 bases at V and 3 bases at J, with 11 bases between. The CDR3 loop spans 13 amino acids. The CDR3 spells CASRDRRDTEAFF. CDR3 sequence (DNA): TGTGCCAGCAGAGACCGAAGGGACACTGAAGCTTTCTTT.

The genes are TRBV2 and TRBJ2-3; no clear D. Per the germline V gene, CDR1 is SNHLY and CDR2 is FYNNEI. Trimming cost V 4 bases and J 0 bases, with 11 bases left between them. CDR3 length: 15 residues. This CDR3 is CASSALQSSTDTQYF. The CDR3 DNA sequence: TGTGCCAGCAGTGCCCTACAGTCTAGCACAGATACGCAGTATTTT. The full variable domain, completed using reference TRBV2 and TRBJ2-3, is EPEVTQTPSHQVTQMGQEVILRCVPISNHLYFYWYRQILGQKVEFLVSFYNNEISEKSEIFDDQFSVERPDGSNFTLKIRSTKLEDSAMYFCASSALQSSTDTQYFGPGTRLTVL.